The 28 T cell receptor beta chains below were found in one sample sequenced in a study of OX40 agonist ivuxolimab in advanced cancers. The method was the immunoSEQ multiplex PCR assay. Drawn from immuneACCESS, this table holds only the in-frame rearrangements with V and J called that TCRdb kept. Clones are partly lost; checked studies trace under half to an unresolved V gene and leave the rest unexplained. The sample table contains roughly 64,000 clones; only one count was recorded for 75% to 95% of them. The top ten hold 5.2% of the sample. The material sequenced was CD4+ or CD8+ T cells sorted from blood, taken in a trial of the OX40 agonist ivuxolimab. The receptors were sampled from an adult with an advanced solid tumor such as melanoma, head and neck, liver or kidney cancer.

For the CDR3, the DNA is TGTGCCACTATAAAGCGGGGCTCTTTCTTGACTGAAGCTTTCTTT. Its translation is CATIKRGSFLTEAFF. This rearrangement joins TRBV6-5 to TRBJ1-1; maybe TRBD1 (5 bases). Germline V CDR1 and CDR2: MNHEY, SVGAGI. The CDR3 covers 15 residues. Trimming took off 10 bases at V and 5 bases at J, with 23 bases between the two ends.

Only one count was recorded for this clone. The chain recombines TRBV11-3 with TRBJ2-3; tentative D call: TRBD2 (6 bases). The V and J ends lost 1 base and 3 bases respectively, with 11 bases between them. Per germline, CDR1 SGHNT and CDR2 YENEEA. CDR3 length equals 15 residues. In DNA form, the CDR3 reads TGTGCCAGCAGCTTAGGGGACTTCGGGACAGATACGCAGTATTTT. It yields the protein CASSLGDFGTDTQYF.

Only a few counts were recorded for this clone. This rearrangement joins TRBV11-2 to TRBJ2-7; weak D call: TRBD1 (5 bases). CDR3 size: 18 residues. Trimming removed 1 base from V and 1 base from J, with 20 bases in between. Looked up from germline, CDR1 is SGHAT and CDR2 is FQNNGV. DNA of the CDR3: TGTGCCAGCAGCTTAGGACCATCGACAGCCCCTAAGTCCTACGAGCAGTACTTC. Protein sequence: CASSLGPSTAPKSYEQYF.

This clone showed up just once. The V and J genes are TRBV27 and TRBJ1-2, with TRBD1 matching 8 bases. Looked up from germline, CDR1 is MNHEY and CDR2 is SMNVEV (reference sequence). This CDR3 comprises 13 residues. Trimming cost V 6 bases and J 5 bases; bases outside gene matches: 5. The CDR3 loop reads CASRDREGYGYTF. CDR3 in DNA: TGTGCCAGCAGGGACAGGGAGGGGTATGGCTACACCTTC.

The V gene is TRBV19, the J gene TRBJ2-6, with a weak D call TRBD1 (7 bases). CDR3 length: 14 residues. Trimming took off 7 bases at V and 8 bases at J, with 15 bases between the two ends. Germline loops: CDR1 LNHDA, CDR2 SQIVND (reference sequence). The CDR3 spells CASTADRTTNVLTF. The CDR3 region has the DNA TGTGCCAGTACCGCGGACAGGACTACCAACGTCCTGACTTTC.

This chain uses TRBV4-1 with TRBJ2-5, with 13 bases fitting TRBD2. After removal of 1 base from V and 5 bases from J, the junction contained 7 bases not matched to a gene. Germline assignment: CDR1 MGHRA and CDR2 YSYEKL. The CDR3 runs 17 residues. CDR3 region: CASSQAGRTSGSETQYF. The CDR3, as DNA: TGCGCCAGCAGCCAAGCCGGGAGGACTAGCGGGAGCGAGACCCAGTACTTC.

The count of this clone is one. V and J are TRBV11-2 and TRBJ2-3; possible D gene TRBD2, 6 bases. CDR1 SGHAT and CDR2 FQNNGV come from the germline V gene. The V end was cut by 0 bases, the J end by 4 bases, with 11 bases between. This CDR3 is built from 15 residues. CDR3 sequence (DNA): TGTGCCAGCAGCTTAGATTTCGGGAGCGCAGATACGCAGTATTTT. Residues: CASSLDFGSADTQYF.

This clone has just one count. The V and J genes are TRBV5-8 and TRBJ2-7; 11 bases map to TRBD2. CDR3 length: 19 amino acids. V lost 3 bases to trimming and J lost 1 base; unmatched junction nucleotides: 15. Per the germline V gene, CDR1 is SGHTS and CDR2 is YDEGEE. As DNA, the CDR3 is TGTGCCAGCAGCTCGGCGCGGCTATTTAGCGGGAGGGCTTCCTACGAGCAGTACTTC. Amino acid sequence: CASSSARLFSGRASYEQYF.

The J gene is TRBJ2-2, the V gene TRBV5-6; 8 positions agree with TRBD2. V shed 2 bases, J shed 8 bases, and the junction held 8 bases outside the gene matches. This CDR3 spans 15 amino acids. Germline values: CDR1 SGHDT, CDR2 YYEEEE. The CDR3 loop reads CASSFQREWGGELFF. The CDR3 DNA reads TGTGCCAGCAGCTTCCAGCGGGAGTGGGGTGGGGAGCTGTTTTTT.

The table lists this clone with a few counts. The CDR3 spells CASSTDGQGSYGYTF. Here the CDR3 DNA reads TGTGCCAGTAGCACCGATGGACAGGGCAGCTATGGCTACACCTTC. The chain combines TRBV19 with TRBJ1-2; 8 positions agree with TRBD1. J gave up 4 bases and V 6 bases, and 10 bases lay outside the gene matches. The CDR3 runs to 15 residues. Germline CDR1 and CDR2: LNHDA and SQIVND (reference sequence).

V and J are TRBV5-4 and TRBJ1-5; tentatively, D is TRBD1 (6 bases). Trimming pared 4 bases from V and 6 bases from J, leaving 17 bases between. In germline, CDR1 is SGHNT, CDR2 YYREEE (reference sequence). The CDR3 covers 15 residues. CDR3 residues: CASSLGGGQGQPQHF. The CDR3 DNA follows: TGTGCCAGCAGCCTAGGGGGGGGTCAAGGTCAGCCCCAGCATTTT.

V and J are TRBV19 and TRBJ1-1, with 9 bases fitting TRBD1. The germline V gene encodes CDR1 LNHDA and CDR2 SQIVND (reference sequence). The CDR3 spans 13 residues. V dropped 6 bases and J dropped 1; count of bases not matched to a gene: 0. CDR3 loop: CASRGQGNTEAFF. In DNA form, the CDR3 reads TGTGCCAGTAGGGGACAGGGGAACACTGAAGCTTTCTTT.

This chain links TRBV28 with TRBJ2-1; D is unresolved. CDR3 size: 13 residues. The germline V and J ends were trimmed by 4 bases and 3 bases, with 7 bases remaining between them. Germline V gene sequence: CDR1 MDHEN, CDR2 SYDVKM. CDR3 in DNA: TGTGCCAGCAGTTGGTCATTCTACAATGAGCAGTTCTTC. Translating gives CASSWSFYNEQFF.

This clone appeared once. The CDR3 protein is CASSLVGGGRDTQYF. In DNA form, the CDR3 reads TGCGCCAGCAGCTTGGTTGGGGGAGGGCGAGATACGCAGTATTTT. The rearrangement uses TRBV5-1 and TRBJ2-3; the match to TRBD2 covers 7 bases. With 0 bases clipped from V and 5 bases from J, the junction kept 6 bases outside the gene matches. The CDR3 has 15 residues. The germline V gene encodes CDR1 SGHRS and CDR2 YFSETQ.

The chain joins TRBV21-1 to TRBJ2-1. TRBV21-1 corresponds to a pseudogene. This CDR3 has 15 residues. CDR3 bases: TGTGCCAGCAGCGATCGGGACCACTCCTACAATGAGCAGTTCTTC. Its protein product is CASSDRDHSYNEQFF.

This chain joins TRBV5-1 and TRBJ1-4, with 7 bases aligning to TRBD1. V lost 2 bases and J lost 8; bases outside the gene matches: 9. There are 15 residues in the CDR3. From germline, CDR1 is SGHRS and CDR2 YFSETQ. This CDR3 is CASSFQQGRNEKLFF. The CDR3 DNA is TGCGCCAGCAGCTTCCAACAGGGGAGGAACGAAAAACTGTTTTTT.

V is TRBV28 and J is TRBJ1-2; 7 nucleotides agree with TRBD1. The CDR3 is 16 amino acids. V lost 4 bases and J lost 2; bases outside the gene matches: 10. Germline values: CDR1 MDHEN, CDR2 SYDVKM. CDR3 nucleotide sequence: TGTGCCAGCAGTTCCCCGGGACAGCCCCTAAACTATGGCTACACCTTC. Translation gives CASSSPGQPLNYGYTF.

This clone has only a few counts. This chain connects TRBV5-4 to TRBJ1-5, with D tentatively TRBD1 (5 bases). V was cut by 4 bases and J by 7 bases, with 9 bases left in between. The CDR3 is made up of 12 amino acids. Germline lookup yields CDR1 SGHNT and CDR2 YYREEE (reference sequence). Written as DNA, the CDR3 is TGTGCCAGCAGCGTAAGGGGCCAGCCCCAGCATTTT. This codes for CASSVRGQPQHF.

The chain uses TRBV7-3 and TRBJ2-3; 7 positions match TRBD1. This CDR3 has 16 residues. Germline V gene sequence: CDR1 SGHTA, CDR2 FQGTGA. V shed 3 bases, J shed 2 bases, and the junction held 8 bases outside the gene matches. The CDR3 sequence is CASSLGGDSFTDTQYF. In DNA form, the CDR3 reads TGTGCCAGCAGCTTGGGTGGGGACAGCTTCACAGATACGCAGTATTTT.

For the CDR3, the DNA is TGTGCCAGCAGTTCCTCCAGGGGAACGGGACTAGCGTCCTACGAGCAGTACTTC. Amino acid sequence: CASSSSRGTGLASYEQYF. The chain links TRBV27 to TRBJ2-7, with 10 bases aligning to TRBD2. After removal of 4 bases from V and 1 base from J, the junction contained 13 bases not matched to a gene. Germline V gene data show CDR1 as MNHEY and CDR2 as SMNVEV (reference sequence). The CDR3 is 18 residues long.

The chain joins TRBV5-8 to TRBJ2-5; 8 nucleotides match TRBD2. From germline, CDR1 is SGHTS and CDR2 YDEGEE. The CDR3 runs 16 residues. The V and J ends lost 4 bases and 2 bases, in that order; junction bases with no gene match: 10. The CDR3 bases are TGTGCCAGCAGCAGGCCAGCGGGAGTGCGTCAAGAGACCCAGTACTTC. Translating gives CASSRPAGVRQETQYF.

The chain is built from TRBV2 and TRBJ1-5; TRBD1 might be the D (5 bases). This CDR3 spans 15 amino acids. The V gene's germline CDR1 is SNHLY and CDR2 FYNNEI. Trimming pared 7 bases from V and 2 bases from J, leaving 15 bases between. The CDR3 spells CASTVDSLGNQPQHF. For the CDR3, the DNA is TGTGCCAGCACCGTTGACAGCCTGGGCAATCAGCCCCAGCATTTT.

This sequence joins TRBV7-9 and TRBJ1-4; possible D gene TRBD1, 5 bases. V was clipped by 5 bases and J by 5 bases, with 18 bases between them. CDR3 size: 16 residues. Germline loops: CDR1 SEHNR, CDR2 FQNEAQ (reference sequence). The CDR3 here is CASSPPMRGRNEKLFF. The CDR3 nucleotides are TGTGCCAGCAGCCCCCCTATGCGGGGGAGAAATGAAAAACTGTTTTTT.

This clone came up a few times. This chain links TRBV5-6 with TRBJ1-5, with 8 bases lining up with TRBD1. The CDR3 loop spans 15 amino acids. Looked up from germline, CDR1 is SGHDT and CDR2 is YYEEEE. The V and J ends lost 2 bases and 4 bases, in that order; junction bases with no gene match: 5. This chain's CDR3 is CASSLAQGANQPQHF. In DNA, the CDR3 is TGTGCCAGCAGCTTAGCTCAGGGGGCGAATCAGCCCCAGCATTTT.

The chain recombines TRBV7-3 with TRBJ2-3, with D perhaps TRBD2 (6 bases). The CDR3 is made up of 14 amino acids. The germline V gene has CDR1 SGHTA and CDR2 FQGTGA. Trimming pared 1 base from V and 1 base from J, leaving 6 bases between. CDR3 nucleotide sequence: TGTGCCAGCAGCTTAAGCGGGGGCACAGATACGCAGTATTTT. Translated, it gives CASSLSGGTDTQYF.

The chain couples TRBV19 to TRBJ2-5, with 8 nucleotides matching TRBD1. With 3 bases clipped from V and 14 bases from J, the junction kept 8 bases outside the gene matches. Germline values: CDR1 LNHDA, CDR2 SQIVND (reference sequence). The CDR3 has 12 residues. The CDR3 spells CASSIERGQGYF. In DNA, the CDR3 is TGTGCCAGTAGTATTGAGCGCGGACAGGGCTACTTC.

V gene TRBV6-5 combines with J gene TRBJ2-3, with D perhaps matching TRBD2 (5 bases). V was shortened by 6 bases and J by 2 bases, with 12 bases between the two germline ends. Germline V gives CDR1 MNHEY, CDR2 SVGAGI. This CDR3 region has 14 residues. CDR3 region: CASSERTPTDTQYF. CDR3 nucleotides: TGTGCCAGCAGCGAACGGACTCCCACAGATACGCAGTATTTT.

The genes are TRBV2 and TRBJ2-3; D not certain. The CDR3 consists of 12 residues. CDR1 and CDR2 (germline): SNHLY, FYNNEI. The V end lost 3 bases, the J end lost 6 bases, and 7 bases lay between the germline ends. The chain's CDR3 is CASSEMGDTQYF. CDR3 nucleotides: TGTGCCAGCAGTGAGATGGGGGATACGCAGTATTTT.